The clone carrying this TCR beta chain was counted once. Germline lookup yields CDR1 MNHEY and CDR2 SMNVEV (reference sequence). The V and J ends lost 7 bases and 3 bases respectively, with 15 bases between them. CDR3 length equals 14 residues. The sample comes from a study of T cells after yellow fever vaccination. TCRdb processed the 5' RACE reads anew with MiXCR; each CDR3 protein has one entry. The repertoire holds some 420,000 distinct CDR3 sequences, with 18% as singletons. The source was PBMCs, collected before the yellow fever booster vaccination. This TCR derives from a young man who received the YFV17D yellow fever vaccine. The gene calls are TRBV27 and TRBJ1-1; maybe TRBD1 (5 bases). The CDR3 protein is CASISRAQDTEAFF. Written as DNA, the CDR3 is TGTGCCAGCATCAGCAGGGCTCAGGACACTGAAGCTTTCTTT.